One sample yielded the 13 T cell receptor beta chains listed below, sequenced in a study of T cells after yellow fever vaccination. MiXCR was run by TCRdb on the 5' RACE reads, yielding one entry per CDR3 protein. The sample lists roughly 520,000 distinct CDR3 sequences; about a fifth were seen once. The specimen comprised PBMCs, sampled around 3 weeks after the first yellow fever vaccination. The receptors originated from a man younger than 35 who received the YFV17D yellow fever vaccine.

The genes are TRBV10-3 and TRBJ2-7, with a tentative D call TRBD2 (5 bases). V lost 8 bases to trimming and J lost 5 bases, with 10 bases between them. This CDR3 region has 11 residues. From germline, CDR1 is ENHRY and CDR2 SYGVKD. The DNA for the CDR3 is TGTGCCATCGGTACTAGGGACGAGCAGTACTTC. Residues: CAIGTRDEQYF.

This clonotype was counted between two and nine times. The J gene is TRBJ1-1, the V gene TRBV7-2; unclear D gene. Between the trimmed V and J ends, which lost 5 bases and 3 bases, there was a span of 16 bases. The CDR3 has 15 residues. The V gene's germline CDR1 is SGHTA and CDR2 FQGNSA. The CDR3 loop is CASSVDPGYYTEAFF. CDR3 DNA: TGTGCCAGCAGCGTGGATCCGGGATACTACACTGAAGCTTTCTTT.

This clonotype was counted only a few times. This chain connects TRBV5-1 to TRBJ2-6; TRBD1 aligns across 8 bases. The germline V gene has CDR1 SGHRS and CDR2 YFSETQ. The CDR3 runs 17 residues. After removal of 4 bases from V and 0 bases from J, the junction contained 6 bases not matched to a gene. CDR3 region: CASSGDRPGSGANVLTF. The CDR3, as DNA: TGCGCCAGCAGCGGGGACAGGCCTGGCTCTGGGGCCAACGTCCTGACTTTC.

The chain joins TRBV12-3 or TRBV12-4 to TRBJ2-7; 7 bases fit TRBD2. The CDR3 loop spans 16 amino acids. The ends lost 6 bases at V and 1 base at J; junction bases unmatched: 12. CDR3 bases: TGTGCCAGCAGCCCCGTGGGGAGCGGGGCGTCCTACGAGCAGTACTTC. Protein: CASSPVGSGASYEQYF.

The gene calls are TRBV30 and TRBJ2-5; D call uncertain. Germline V gives CDR1 GTSNPN, CDR2 SVGIG (reference sequence). This CDR3 region has 14 residues. The V end lost 0 bases, the J end lost 1 base, and 9 bases lay between the germline ends. The CDR3 region has the DNA TGTGCCTGGAGTGTACACCAGATCCAAGAGACCCAGTACTTC. It is translated as CAWSVHQIQETQYF.

This clonotype has more than one count but fewer than ten. V and J are TRBV7-8 and TRBJ1-2, with D unresolved. From germline, CDR1 is SGHVS and CDR2 FQNEAQ. V was clipped by 3 bases and J by 6 bases, with 14 bases between them. There are 14 residues in the CDR3. CDR3 sequence (DNA): TGTGCCAGCAGCTTTAACGGAGGACTCCATGGCTACACCTTC. Its protein is CASSFNGGLHGYTF.

The genes are TRBV20-1 and TRBJ2-7; D might be TRBD2 (6 bases). CDR1 and CDR2 from the germline V gene are DFQATT and SNEGSKA (reference sequence). Trimming removed 6 bases from V and 4 bases from J, with 16 bases in between. The CDR3 sequence is 13 residues long. The CDR3 loop is CSASSGGSYEQYF. CDR3 sequence (DNA): TGCAGTGCCAGCAGCGGAGGGAGTTACGAGCAGTACTTC.

The chain combines TRBV7-9 with TRBJ2-7; D possibly corresponds to TRBD1 (6 bases). The length of the CDR3 is 13 residues. V lost 5 bases to trimming and J lost 0 bases, with 8 bases between them. Germline V gene lookup returns CDR1 SEHNR and CDR2 FQNEAQ (reference sequence). The CDR3 DNA is TGTGCCAGCAGCGGACAGAGCTCCTACGAGCAGTACGTC. Encoded protein: CASSGQSSYEQYV.

In nucleotides, the CDR3 is TGTGCCAGCAGCTTATGGCAGGGCCAATCGAACACCGGGGAGCTGTTTTTT. Translation gives CASSLWQGQSNTGELFF. This chain links TRBV11-2 with TRBJ2-2; D might be TRBD1 (5 bases). The V gene lost 2 bases and the J gene lost 0 bases, with 13 bases spanning the gap. The CDR3 has 17 amino acids. Germline V lookup: CDR1 SGHAT, CDR2 FQNNGV.

This clonotype showed up just a few times. The rearrangement joins TRBV20-1 to TRBJ2-7; 7 bases fit TRBD1. The V segment lost 6 bases and the J segment 0 bases; nucleotides outside the gene matches: 5. This CDR3 is built from 13 residues. In germline, CDR1 is DFQATT, CDR2 SNEGSKA (reference sequence). The CDR3 loop reads CSADQGDSYEQYF. Here the CDR3 DNA reads TGCAGTGCAGACCAGGGGGACTCCTACGAGCAGTACTTC.

V usage is TRBV4-3 and J usage is TRBJ2-3, with TRBD2 matching over 15 bases. With 6 bases clipped from V and 6 bases from J, the junction kept 10 bases outside the gene matches. The CDR3 spans 17 residues. From germline, CDR1 is LGHNA and CDR2 YSLEER. CDR3 region: CASSRGLAGGPMDTQYF. Here the CDR3 DNA reads TGCGCCAGCAGTCGAGGACTAGCGGGGGGGCCGATGGATACGCAGTATTTT.

This clonotype was seen repeatedly, ten times or more. The rearrangement uses TRBV6-5 and TRBJ2-7; D is undetermined. Germline CDR1 and CDR2: MNHEY and SVGAGI. The CDR3 is 14 residues long. The CDR3 DNA reads as TGTGCCAGCAGTTACTCGACCATCTCCTCCGAGCAGTACGTC. Its protein product is CASSYSTISSEQYV.

This clonotype appeared a few times. V is TRBV5-1 and J is TRBJ1-3, with D perhaps TRBD1 (5 bases). The CDR3 loop spans 14 amino acids. V dropped 3 bases and J dropped 4 bases, with 11 bases sitting between them. CDR1 is SGHRS, CDR2 YFSETQ, per germline. The CDR3 sequence: CASSSQGGGNTIYF. Written as DNA, the CDR3 is TGCGCCAGCAGCTCCCAGGGTGGAGGAAACACCATATATTTT. Variable domain in full (rest from reference TRBV5-1 and TRBJ1-3): KAGVTQTPRYLIKTRGQQVTLSCSPISGHRSVSWYQQTPGQGLQFLFEYFSETQRNKGNFPGRFSGRQFSNSRSEMNVSTLELGDSALYLCASSSQGGGNTIYFGEGSWLTVV.